Listed below are T cell receptor beta chains from one sample, sequenced in a study of identical twins. Each CDR3 protein gets one entry after TCRdb re-called the 5' RACE reads with MiXCR. Here the sample spans roughly 250,000 distinct CDR3 sequences, more than 13% being singletons. The sequenced sample consisted of memory (CD45RO+) T cells sorted from blood. The receptor set was obtained from a woman between 18 and 29 years old in good health. The CDR3 runs from the conserved cysteine through the conserved F or W. The order of the fields is V gene, clone size, D gene, J gene, CDR3 DNA, CDR3 protein. A D gene is named only where the DNA matches it firmly. Expanded clones get a size class; other rows say once, few or many, or leave the size out.

V: TRBV27
size: few
D: .
J: TRBJ2-7
DNA: TGTGCCAGCCCCGGGGGTAGCCCTCCCTACGAGCAGTACTTC
CDR3: CASPGGSPPYEQYF

V: TRBV6-1
size: few
D: .
J: TRBJ2-5
DNA: TGTGCCAGCGGGACGTGGCGAAGCCGAGAGACCCAGTACTTC
CDR3: CASGTWRSRETQYF

V: TRBV12-3/TRBV12-4
size: .
D: .
J: TRBJ2-1
DNA: TGTGCCAGCAGTTTAAATGTGAAGAAGCAGTTCTTC
CDR3: CASSLNVKKQFF

V: TRBV20-1
size: .
D: TRBD2
J: TRBJ2-5
DNA: TGCAGTGCTAGAGCGTCTAGCGGGAGCACAGAGACCCAGTACTTC
CDR3: CSARASSGSTETQYF

V: TRBV5-1
size: .
D: .
J: TRBJ2-3
DNA: TGCGCCAGCAGCTTGTTCTTGCCAGGTGGGACAGATACGCAGTATTTT
CDR3: CASSLFLPGGTDTQYF

V: TRBV27
size: .
D: TRBD2
J: TRBJ2-1
DNA: TGTGCCAGCAGTTTAAAGATAGCGGGGGCTCCATATACACAGTTCTTC
CDR3: CASSLKIAGAPYTQFF

V: TRBV7-3
size: few
D: .
J: TRBJ2-5
DNA: TGTGCCAGCAGCTCCACCAGGCAAGAGACCCAGTACTTC
CDR3: CASSSTRQETQYF

V: TRBV12-3/TRBV12-4
size: few
D: TRBD1
J: TRBJ2-7
DNA: TGTGCCAGCCTCCGGACAGGGATGAGCGAGCAGTACTTC
CDR3: CASLRTGMSEQYF

V: TRBV20-1
size: few
D: .
J: TRBJ1-1
DNA: TGCAGTGCTAGTTCCCAAACCGGCACTGAAGCTTTCTTT
CDR3: CSASSQTGTEAFF

V: TRBV7-3
size: .
D: .
J: TRBJ2-7
DNA: TGTGCCAGCAGCTTAACCGTCCCCGAGCAGTACTTC
CDR3: CASSLTVPEQYF

V: TRBV4-3
size: few
D: TRBD2
J: TRBJ2-1
DNA: TGCGCCAGCAGCCAAGAACTAGCGGGAAACAATGAGCAGTTCTTC
CDR3: CASSQELAGNNEQFF

V: TRBV10-3
size: .
D: TRBD2
J: TRBJ2-3
DNA: TGTGCCATCAGTGAATGGACTAGCGGCAACACAGATACGCAGTATTTT
CDR3: CAISEWTSGNTDTQYF

V: TRBV5-1
size: many
D: .
J: TRBJ2-2
DNA: TGCGCCAGCAGCATCCTATCCGGGGAGCTGTTTTTT
CDR3: CASSILSGELFF

V: TRBV5-1
size: few
D: .
J: TRBJ2-4
DNA: TGCGCCAGCAGCTTGGACGCCAAAAACATTCAGTACTTC
CDR3: CASSLDAKNIQYF

V: TRBV5-5
size: few
D: TRBD2
J: TRBJ2-3
DNA: TGTGCCAGCAGCCCGGGACTAGCGGGAGTCGCAGATACGCAGTATTTT
CDR3: CASSPGLAGVADTQYF

V: TRBV7-7
size: .
D: .
J: TRBJ2-3
DNA: TGTGCCAGCAGCTTAGGTCTGGGGTCCACAGATACGCAGTATTTT
CDR3: CASSLGLGSTDTQYF

V: TRBV20-1
size: .
D: TRBD1
J: TRBJ1-1
DNA: TGCAGTGCTCAGACAGGGGGGCACACTGAAGCTTTCTTT
CDR3: CSAQTGGHTEAFF

V: TRBV6-5
size: .
D: .
J: TRBJ2-1
DNA: TGTGCCAGCAGAAAATACAATGAGCAGTTCTTC
CDR3: CASRKYNEQFF

V: TRBV6-1
size: .
D: .
J: TRBJ2-1
DNA: TGTGCCAGCAGTGAATACGGGGTCCGGGAGCAGTTCTTC
CDR3: CASSEYGVREQFF

V: TRBV6-1
size: few
D: .
J: TRBJ2-7
DNA: TGTGCCAGCAGGAGAGCGGGTGTCTACGAGCAGTACTTC
CDR3: CASRRAGVYEQYF

V: TRBV27
size: many
D: .
J: TRBJ1-6
DNA: TGTGCCAGCAGCCCCCTTCGCTCACCCCTCCACTTT
CDR3: CASSPLRSPLHF

V: TRBV11-2
size: few
D: TRBD1
J: TRBJ1-1
DNA: TGTGCCAGCAGCCCGGGACAGACTGAAGCTTTCTTT
CDR3: CASSPGQTEAFF

V: TRBV10-1
size: few
D: .
J: TRBJ2-3
DNA: TGCGCCAGCAGCTCGGGACTGACGATAGATACGCAGTATTTT
CDR3: CASSSGLTIDTQYF

V: TRBV5-1
size: few
D: .
J: TRBJ1-4
DNA: TGCGCCAGCAGCTTCTGGCCCGTCGATGAAAAACTGTTTTTT
CDR3: CASSFWPVDEKLFF

V: TRBV20-1
size: .
D: TRBD2
J: TRBJ2-7
DNA: TGCAGTGCTGGACTAGCGGGTAGGATATATGAGCAGTACTTC
CDR3: CSAGLAGRIYEQYF

V: TRBV5-8
size: few
D: TRBD2
J: TRBJ2-1
DNA: TGTGCCAGCAGCTCTAACCGGGACTATCGAAACAATGAGCAGTTCTTC
CDR3: CASSSNRDYRNNEQFF

V: TRBV28
size: .
D: TRBD1
J: TRBJ2-3
DNA: TGTGCCAGCAGTCTGCGACAGGGACAAGCACCAGATACGCAGTATTTT
CDR3: CASSLRQGQAPDTQYF

V: TRBV29-1
size: few
D: .
J: TRBJ1-4
DNA: TGCAGCGTCCCGGAGGGGAGTGAAAAACTGTTTTTT
CDR3: CSVPEGSEKLFF

V: TRBV20-1
size: .
D: TRBD2
J: TRBJ2-4
DNA: TGCAGTGCTAGGAGGATCGGAACGGGAGGGCCCAAAAACATTCAGTACTTC
CDR3: CSARRIGTGGPKNIQYF

V: TRBV20-1
size: .
D: .
J: TRBJ2-5
DNA: TGCAGTGCTAAAGGACTACCCGCCCGTTGGGAGACCCAGTACTTC
CDR3: CSAKGLPARWETQYF

V: TRBV20-1
size: few
D: .
J: TRBJ1-2
DNA: TGCAGTGCTACAGGGAACTATGGCTACACCTTC
CDR3: CSATGNYGYTF

V: TRBV10-2
size: few
D: .
J: TRBJ2-5
DNA: TGCGCCAGCAGTCATGGCTACCCCCAAGAGACCCAGTACTTC
CDR3: CASSHGYPQETQYF

V: TRBV7-7
size: .
D: .
J: TRBJ2-5
DNA: TGTGCCAGCAGCTTACAACGCTCGGAGACCCAGTACTTC
CDR3: CASSLQRSETQYF

V: TRBV28
size: .
D: .
J: TRBJ2-4
DNA: TGTGCCAGCACCAAAAGGTCCCGGGAAGGACAAAACATTCAGTACTTC
CDR3: CASTKRSREGQNIQYF

V: TRBV20-1
size: few
D: .
J: TRBJ2-5
DNA: TGCAGTGTAGCGCCCCCCCCGCAAGAGACCCAGTACTTC
CDR3: CSVAPPPQETQYF

V: TRBV6-2/TRBV6-3
size: .
D: .
J: TRBJ2-5
DNA: TGTGCCAGCAGTTATCGTACAACCCAGTACTTC
CDR3: CASSYRTTQYF

V: TRBV7-9
size: few
D: .
J: TRBJ1-6
DNA: TGTGCCAGCAGCTTAGAAGGTGCTGAATATTCACCCCTCCACTTT
CDR3: CASSLEGAEYSPLHF

V: TRBV3-1
size: few
D: TRBD2
J: TRBJ2-7
DNA: TGTGCCAGCAGCCCCGGACTAGCGGCCTACGAGCAGTACTTC
CDR3: CASSPGLAAYEQYF

V: TRBV5-1
size: few
D: TRBD1
J: TRBJ2-1
DNA: TGCGCCAGCAGCTTGCAGGGGGCAGAGACCTACAATGAGCAGTTCTTC
CDR3: CASSLQGAETYNEQFF

V: TRBV20-1
size: .
D: .
J: TRBJ1-1
DNA: TGCAGTGCCCAGGAGGAGACGAACACTGAAGCTTTCTTT
CDR3: CSAQEETNTEAFF

V: TRBV5-1
size: few
D: .
J: TRBJ1-6
DNA: TGCGCCAGCAGCTTGGACAGTGGTACTTCACCCCTCCACTTT
CDR3: CASSLDSGTSPLHF

V: TRBV20-1
size: .
D: TRBD2
J: TRBJ2-3
DNA: TGCAGTGCTAGAAAGACTAGCGGGGGCCCGAGGGGCACAGATACGCAGTATTTT
CDR3: CSARKTSGGPRGTDTQYF

V: TRBV12-3/TRBV12-4
size: many
D: .
J: TRBJ2-7
DNA: TGTGCCAGCAGTGGCCGCTACGAGCAGTACTTC
CDR3: CASSGRYEQYF

V: TRBV5-1
size: .
D: .
J: TRBJ1-1
DNA: TGCGCCAGCAGCTTGGCCCCCCGGGGGGGAAGGACTGAAGCTTTCTTT
CDR3: CASSLAPRGGRTEAFF

V: TRBV6-5
size: few
D: .
J: TRBJ1-6
DNA: TGTGCCAGCAGTTACGACTATAATTCACCCCTCCACTTT
CDR3: CASSYDYNSPLHF

V: TRBV12-3/TRBV12-4
size: many
D: TRBD2
J: TRBJ2-1
DNA: TGTGCCAGCAGTCTAGTCCGAGCGGGAGATAACGAGCAGTTCTTC
CDR3: CASSLVRAGDNEQFF

V: TRBV11-2
size: few
D: .
J: TRBJ1-1
DNA: TGTGCCAGCAGCTTAAGTTCGGGGGTGGCTTTCTTT
CDR3: CASSLSSGVAFF

V: TRBV12-3/TRBV12-4
size: .
D: .
J: TRBJ2-7
DNA: TGTGCCAGCAGTTTTCTGCAGAACGGGTACGAGCAGTACTTC
CDR3: CASSFLQNGYEQYF

V: TRBV5-4
size: many
D: TRBD1
J: TRBJ1-5
DNA: TGTGCCAGCAGCTTGGCGACAGGGGATAGCAATCAGCCCCAGCATTTT
CDR3: CASSLATGDSNQPQHF

V: TRBV14
size: .
D: .
J: TRBJ2-1
DNA: TGTGCCAGCAGCCACCCCACGACGGGTAATGAGCAGTTCTTC
CDR3: CASSHPTTGNEQFF